Sequencing of this T cell receptor beta chain was carried out in a study of CD8 T cells in Susac syndrome. The CDR3 sequence is 14 residues long. Deletions cut 0 bases from V and 4 bases from J, with 9 bases between. CDR1 and CDR2 from the germline V gene are LNHDA and SQIVND (reference sequence). RNA in amounts of about 0.5 to 1 ug was reverse transcribed with random hexamers. MiXCR, run by TCRdb on the immunoSEQ multiplex PCR reads, gives a single entry per CDR3 protein. The table includes roughly 190,000 distinct CDR3 sequences, more than 90% detected once. This chain connects TRBV19 to TRBJ1-2; no definite D call. The TCR sequence derives from a human donor with Susac syndrome. The sequenced material came from CD4+ T cells from PBMCs. CDR3 sequence (DNA): TGTGCCAGTAGTATAGAGGGTCGAAGCTATGGCTACACCTTC. Amino acid sequence: CASSIEGRSYGYTF. The entire variable domain, with the rest obtained from reference TRBV19 and TRBJ1-2, is as follows: DGGITQSPKYLFRKEGQNVTLSCEQNLNHDAMYWYRQDPGQGLRLIYYSQIVNDFQKGDIAEGYSVSREKKESFPLTVTSAQKNPTAFYLCASSIEGRSYGYTFGSGTRLTVV.